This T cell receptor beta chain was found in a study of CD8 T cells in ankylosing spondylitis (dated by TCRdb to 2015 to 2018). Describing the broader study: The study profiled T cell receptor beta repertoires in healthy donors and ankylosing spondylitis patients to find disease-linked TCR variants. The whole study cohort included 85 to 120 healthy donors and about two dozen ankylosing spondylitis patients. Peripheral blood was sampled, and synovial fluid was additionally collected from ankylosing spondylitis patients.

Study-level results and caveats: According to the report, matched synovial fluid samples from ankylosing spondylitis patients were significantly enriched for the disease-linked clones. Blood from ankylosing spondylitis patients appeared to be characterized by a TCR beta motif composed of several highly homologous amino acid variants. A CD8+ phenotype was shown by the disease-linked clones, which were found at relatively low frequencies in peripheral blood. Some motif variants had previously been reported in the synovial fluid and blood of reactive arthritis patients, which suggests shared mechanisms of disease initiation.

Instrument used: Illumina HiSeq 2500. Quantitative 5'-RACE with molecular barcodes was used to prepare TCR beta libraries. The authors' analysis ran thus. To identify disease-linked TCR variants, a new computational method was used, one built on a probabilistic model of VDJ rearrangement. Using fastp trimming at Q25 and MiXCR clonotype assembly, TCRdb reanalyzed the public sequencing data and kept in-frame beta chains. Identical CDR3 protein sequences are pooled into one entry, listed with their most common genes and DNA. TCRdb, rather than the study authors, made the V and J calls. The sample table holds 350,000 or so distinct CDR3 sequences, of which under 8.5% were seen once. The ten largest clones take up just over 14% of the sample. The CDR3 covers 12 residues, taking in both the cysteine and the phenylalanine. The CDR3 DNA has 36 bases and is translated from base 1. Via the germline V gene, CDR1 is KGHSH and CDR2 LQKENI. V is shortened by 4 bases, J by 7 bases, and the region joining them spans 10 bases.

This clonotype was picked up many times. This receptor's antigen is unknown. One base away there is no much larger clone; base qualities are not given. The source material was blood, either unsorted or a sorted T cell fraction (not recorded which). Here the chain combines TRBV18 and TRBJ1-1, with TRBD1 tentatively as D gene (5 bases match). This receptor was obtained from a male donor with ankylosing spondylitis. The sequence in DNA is TGTGCCAGCTCACTGGGGGACGGTGAAGCTTTCTTT. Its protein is CASSLGDGEAFF.